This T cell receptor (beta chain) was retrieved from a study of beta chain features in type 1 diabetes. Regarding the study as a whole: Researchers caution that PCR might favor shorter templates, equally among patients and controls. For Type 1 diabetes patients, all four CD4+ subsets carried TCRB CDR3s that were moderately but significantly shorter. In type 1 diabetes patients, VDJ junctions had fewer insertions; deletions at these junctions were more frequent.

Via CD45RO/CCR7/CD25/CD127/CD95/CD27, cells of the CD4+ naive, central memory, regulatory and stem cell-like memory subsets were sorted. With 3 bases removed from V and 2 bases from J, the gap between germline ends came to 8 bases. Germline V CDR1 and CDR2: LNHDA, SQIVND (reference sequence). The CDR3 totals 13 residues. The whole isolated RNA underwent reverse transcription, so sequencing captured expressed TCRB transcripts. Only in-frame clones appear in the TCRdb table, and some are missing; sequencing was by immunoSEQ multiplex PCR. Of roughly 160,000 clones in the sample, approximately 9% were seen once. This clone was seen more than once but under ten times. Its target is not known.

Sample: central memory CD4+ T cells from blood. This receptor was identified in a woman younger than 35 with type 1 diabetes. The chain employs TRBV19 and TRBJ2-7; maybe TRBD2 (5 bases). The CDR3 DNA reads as TGTGCCAGTAGTATGGGAGTTGCCTACGAGCAGTACTTC. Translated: CASSMGVAYEQYF. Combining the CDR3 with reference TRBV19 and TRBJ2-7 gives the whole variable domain DGGITQSPKYLFRKEGQNVTLSCEQNLNHDAMYWYRQDPGQGLRLIYYSQIVNDFQKGDIAEGYSVSREKKESFPLTVTSAQKNPTAFYLCASSMGVAYEQYFGPGTRLTVT.